Each of the 8 T cell receptor beta chains below was sequenced from the same sample in a study of T cell responses to AZD1222 COVID-19 vaccine. The table came from immunoSEQ multiplex PCR; TCRdb's copy has only in-frame clones and leaves some out. The top ten hold approximately 2.5% of the sample, which has approximately 160,000 clones, 87% seen once. This specimen was peripheral blood, taken on day 0 of AZD1222 vaccination. The receptor set was obtained from an adult in good health.

For the CDR3, the DNA is TGTGCCAGCAGCCCTACGGCGTCATGGGGCTACACCTTC. Amino acids: CASSPTASWGYTF. This chain uses TRBV3-1 (or the pseudogene TRBV3-2) with TRBJ1-2; D gene unclear. The V end lost 4 bases, the J end lost 8 bases, and 14 bases lay between the germline ends. Germline loops: CDR1 LGHDT, CDR2 YNNKEL (reference sequence). CDR3 length: 13 residues.

The chain carries TRBV9 and TRBJ2-7, with TRBD1 identical over 12 bases. CDR1 is SGDLS and CDR2 is YYNGEE in the germline V gene. V dropped 4 bases and J dropped 3; count of bases not matched to a gene: 8. The CDR3 has 16 amino acids. DNA for the CDR3: TGTGCCAGCAGCCCGTACCGGGACAGGGGGCTCTACGAGCAGTACTTC. Its protein is CASSPYRDRGLYEQYF.

This clone was recorded a few times. The V call is TRBV6-6, the J call TRBJ2-5; 7 bases are shared with TRBD2. The CDR3 totals 15 residues. Germline V CDR1 and CDR2: MNHNY, SVGAGI (reference sequence). Trimming removed 8 bases from V and 5 bases from J; junction bases left unmatched: 14. The CDR3 bases are TGTGCCAGCGGAACACTGGGGGGGGTAGAGGAGACCCAGTACTTC. The encoded protein is CASGTLGGVEETQYF.

The chain has TRBV7-2 and TRBJ1-2; 8 positions match TRBD1. Per germline, CDR1 SGHTA and CDR2 FQGNSA. The CDR3 has 14 residues. J was trimmed by 4 bases and V by 1 base; bases with no gene match: 2. Here the CDR3 DNA reads TGTGCCAGCAGCTTAGGGACAGGGCCCTATGGCTACACCTTC. Translation gives CASSLGTGPYGYTF.

The genes are TRBV28 and TRBJ1-1; D is uncertain. Germline values: CDR1 MDHEN, CDR2 SYDVKM. The V end lost 4 bases, the J end lost 7 bases, and 13 bases lay between the germline ends. The CDR3 is made up of 13 amino acids. The CDR3 region has the DNA TGTGCCAGCAGTTATGAAACGGGTCGTGAAGCTTTCTTT. This encodes CASSYETGREAFF. Filled out from reference TRBV28 and TRBJ1-1, the complete variable domain reads DVKVTQSSRYLVKRTGEKVFLECVQDMDHENMFWYRQDPGLGLRLIYFSYDVKMKEKGDIPEGYSVSREKKERFSLILESASTNQTSMYLCASSYETGREAFFGQGTRLTVV.

V is TRBV29-1 and J is TRBJ2-7, with D maybe TRBD1 (6 bases). The CDR3 runs 12 residues. Germline CDR1 is SQVTM and CDR2 is ANQGSEA. With 7 bases removed from V and 1 base from J, the gap between germline ends came to 11 bases. DNA of the CDR3: TGCAGCGGATACGACAGGTCCTACGAGCAGTACTTC. As protein: CSGYDRSYEQYF.

This clone was counted only a few times. The V and J genes are TRBV29-1 and TRBJ2-7; TRBD1 aligns across 8 bases. From germline, CDR1 is SQVTM and CDR2 ANQGSEA. The CDR3 length is 15 residues. Losses at the gene ends were 1 base for V and 2 bases for J; bases not matched to a gene: 7. CDR3 nucleotide sequence: TGCAGCGTTGAAGGGGGGCCAGGGGGCCCCTACGAGCAGTACTTC. It codes for CSVEGGPGGPYEQYF.

V gene TRBV6-1 combines with J gene TRBJ2-3; 8 bases align to TRBD2. Germline V gene lookup returns CDR1 MNHNS and CDR2 SASEGT. CDR3 length equals 17 residues. V was pared by 0 bases and J by 2 bases, with 7 bases of the junction left unmatched. The CDR3 loop is CASSEAPGLGYTDTQYF. The CDR3 nucleotides read TGTGCCAGCAGTGAAGCCCCGGGACTAGGTTACACAGATACGCAGTATTTT.